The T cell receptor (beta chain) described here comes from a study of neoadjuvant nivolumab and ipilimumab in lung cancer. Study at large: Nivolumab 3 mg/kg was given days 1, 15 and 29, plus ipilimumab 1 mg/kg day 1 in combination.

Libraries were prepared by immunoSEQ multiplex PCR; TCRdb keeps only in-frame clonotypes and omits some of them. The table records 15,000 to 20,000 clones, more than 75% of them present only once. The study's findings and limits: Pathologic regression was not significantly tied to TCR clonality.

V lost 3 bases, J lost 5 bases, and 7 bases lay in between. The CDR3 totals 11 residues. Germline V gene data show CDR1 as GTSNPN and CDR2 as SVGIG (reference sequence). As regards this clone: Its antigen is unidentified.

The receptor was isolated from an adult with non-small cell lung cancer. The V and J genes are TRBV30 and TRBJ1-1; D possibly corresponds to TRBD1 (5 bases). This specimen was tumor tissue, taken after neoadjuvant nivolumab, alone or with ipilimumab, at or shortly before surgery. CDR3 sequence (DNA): TGTGCCTGGAGACGGGGGACTGAAGCTTTCTTT. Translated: CAWRRGTEAFF. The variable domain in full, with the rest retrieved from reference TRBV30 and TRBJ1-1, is SQTIHQWPATLVQPVGSPLSLECTVEGTSNPNLYWYRQAAGRGLQLLFYSVGIGQISSEVPQNLSASRPQDRQFILSSKKLLLSDSGFYLCAWRRGTEAFFGQGTRLTVV.